This T cell receptor beta chain was sequenced for a study of T cells in Graves' hyperthyroidism and ophthalmopathy. In the study overall: Initial diagnosis, before any treatment, was when peripheral blood was collected.

The diagnostic basis comprised clinical symptoms, serum thyroxine and TRAb, thyroid ultrasound and orbital computed tomography. Study-wide findings and caveats: Expanded thyroid clonotypes (above 0.001) were mostly also found in blood.

Trimming pared 3 bases from V and 10 bases from J, leaving 13 bases between. Germline lookup yields CDR1 MNHEY and CDR2 SMNVEV (reference sequence). CDR3 size: 13 residues. This clonotype came up many times. What it recognizes is unknown. The investigators amplified TCR beta CDR3 regions from RNA transcripts. An initial round of RT-PCR targeting the TCR CDR3 relied on the HTBI primer set. TCRdb re-analysed the multiplex PCR reads in MiXCR, keeping a single row per CDR3 protein. The sample shows some 570,000 distinct CDR3 sequences, 12% to 15% of them seen only once. The genes are TRBV27 and TRBJ2-1; D assignment may be TRBD1 or TRBD2 (6 bases each). The sequence was obtained from a woman under 30 with Graves' ophthalmopathy. The sequenced sample consisted of blood. The CDR3 DNA reads TGTGCCAGCAGTTTGACGGGGGCCAGGGAGCAGTTCTTC. Translated: CASSLTGAREQFF.